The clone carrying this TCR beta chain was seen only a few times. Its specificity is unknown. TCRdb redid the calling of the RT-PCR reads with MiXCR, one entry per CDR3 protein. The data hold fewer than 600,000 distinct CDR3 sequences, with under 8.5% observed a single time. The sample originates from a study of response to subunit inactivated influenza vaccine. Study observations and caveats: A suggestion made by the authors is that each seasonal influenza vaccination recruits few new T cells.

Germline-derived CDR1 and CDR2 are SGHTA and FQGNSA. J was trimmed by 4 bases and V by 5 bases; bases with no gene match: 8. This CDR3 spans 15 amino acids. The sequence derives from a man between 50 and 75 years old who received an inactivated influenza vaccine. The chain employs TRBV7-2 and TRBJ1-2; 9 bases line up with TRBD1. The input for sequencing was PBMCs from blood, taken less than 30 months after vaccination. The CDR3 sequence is CASSIPGQGSYGYTF. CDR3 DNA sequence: TGTGCCAGCAGCATACCGGGACAGGGATCCTATGGCTACACCTTC.